This T cell receptor beta chain came from a study of monozygotic twins with cystic fibrosis. TCRdb's copy holds only in-frame clones and misses some; the assay was immunoSEQ multiplex PCR. The sample has about 20,000 clones; about 90% are singletons. Study-level findings and limits: Age, concordance and disease severity did not associate with shared CDR3 numbers.

To note about this clone: Antigen unknown.

CDR3 length: 14 residues. V dropped 5 bases and J dropped 8; count of bases not matched to a gene: 9. CDR1 and CDR2 from the germline V gene are ENHRY and SYGVKD. Sequenced: blood. This chain joins TRBV10-3 and TRBJ2-1, with 7 bases fitting TRBD1. This clonotype originated in a girl under 10 years old with cystic fibrosis. CDR3 DNA sequence: TGTGCCATCAGTTCTACAGGGGTGGGCGATGAGCAGTTCTTC. This translates into CAISSTGVGDEQFF.